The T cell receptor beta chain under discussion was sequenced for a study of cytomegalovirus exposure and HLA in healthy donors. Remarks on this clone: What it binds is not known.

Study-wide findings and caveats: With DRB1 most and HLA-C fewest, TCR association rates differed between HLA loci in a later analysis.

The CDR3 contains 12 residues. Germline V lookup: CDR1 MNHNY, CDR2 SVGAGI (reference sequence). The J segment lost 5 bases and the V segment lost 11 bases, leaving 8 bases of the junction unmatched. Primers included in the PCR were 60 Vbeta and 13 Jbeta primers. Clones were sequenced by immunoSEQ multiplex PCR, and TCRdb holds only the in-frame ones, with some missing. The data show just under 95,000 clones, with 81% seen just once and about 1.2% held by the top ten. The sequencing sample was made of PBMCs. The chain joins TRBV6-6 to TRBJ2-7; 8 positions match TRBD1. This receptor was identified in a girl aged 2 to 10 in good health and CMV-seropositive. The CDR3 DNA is TGTGCCTCCCGGCCAGGGGGCGACGAGCAGTACTTC. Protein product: CASRPGGDEQYF.